This T cell receptor (beta chain) emerged from a study of blood T cell repertoires in COVID-19. Seattle participants joined during active infection and were tracked over time. Germline values: CDR1 SNHLY, CDR2 FYNNEI. This CDR3 has 16 residues. V shed 6 bases, J shed 2 bases, and the junction held 9 bases outside the gene matches. Per the original data handling: Nucleated cell number was recorded as an estimate derived from reference gene primer amplification. Measured with immunoSEQ multiplex PCR; TCRdb has only the in-frame clones, and not every one. The V and J calls and clone size were taken over from that table, and D and trimming were inferred from the DNA. The table includes fewer than 400,000 clones, around nine tenths detected once.

Sequenced input: peripheral blood. This TCR was recovered from a woman in her thirties with COVID-19, enrolled during active disease. The rearrangement links TRBV2 to TRBJ2-3; 9 nucleotides match TRBD2. The CDR3 DNA follows: TGTGCCAGCAGCGAACCTTCTAGCGGGAACACAGATACGCAGTATTTT. This sequence encodes CASSEPSSGNTDTQYF.